This T cell receptor (beta chain) stems from a study of Tregs in tolerant kidney transplant recipients. Points from the study as a whole: Activated donor B cell expansion appeared to reveal the most relevant donor-specific TCRbeta repertoire. Validation in larger populations is needed because few patients were studied.

About this clone itself: Its specificity is not known.

Related graft donors supplied nonmyeloablative bone marrow transplants, and mixed chimerism was transient. Unstimulated regulatory T cells (CD4+CD25+CD127-), CD4+CD25- non-regulatory cells, CD4 and CD8 cells were FACS-sorted from thawed PBMCs. This table comes from immunoSEQ multiplex PCR, and its TCRdb copy is limited to in-frame clones, with some not included. Here the sample spans tens of thousands of clones, around nine tenths being singletons. In germline, CDR1 is MNHNS, CDR2 SASEGT. J lost 5 bases, V lost 5 bases, and 5 bases had no gene match. This CDR3 has 14 amino acids. This specimen consisted of CD4+ T cells from blood (PBMCs), obtained 24 months after the transplant. The chain joins TRBV6-1 to TRBJ1-1, with TRBD1 matching 10 bases. The receptor's source is a human patient who received a combined kidney and bone marrow transplant. Part of the T cells may come from the graft donor. The CDR3 protein is CASSIDRGQTEAFF. CDR3 sequence (DNA): TGTGCCAGCAGTATTGACAGGGGGCAGACTGAAGCTTTCTTT.